Following are 5 T cell receptor beta chains from one sample sequenced in a study of regulatory T cells in long-lasting Graves disease. Described time point: newly diagnosed GD, antithyroid drugs for less than 3 months. Scientists built the TCR library using RNA that was extracted from PBMCs. In building TCR beta libraries, iRepertoire HTBI primers were used together with Arm-PCR of CDR3 regions. TCRdb redid the calling of the multiplex PCR reads with MiXCR, one entry per CDR3 protein. The table has 360,000 or so distinct CDR3 sequences, around 11% seen once. These data were also filed under a second study, of T cells in Graves' hyperthyroidism and ophthalmopathy.

The source material was peripheral blood mononuclear cells (PBMCs), sampled at new diagnosis, from a patient treated with antithyroid drugs. These receptor sequences come from a woman between 18 and 29 years old with Graves disease.

This clonotype was counted ten times or more. This chain joins TRBV5-6 and TRBJ1-1; 10 bases fit TRBD1. The V gene's germline CDR1 is SGHDT and CDR2 YYEEEE. CDR3 size: 16 residues. V lost 2 bases and J lost 7; bases outside the gene matches: 11. The DNA for the CDR3 is TGTGCCAGCAGCTTCCCGAGGGGACAGGGGTTGGGTGAAGCTTTCTTT. The encoded protein is CASSFPRGQGLGEAFF.

CDR3 residues: CASSPDRARYNYGYTF. CDR3 sequence (DNA): TGTGCCAGCTCACCAGATCGGGCTCGGTATAACTATGGCTACACCTTC. The chain is built from TRBV18 and TRBJ1-2; D gene ambiguous. Between the trimmed V and J ends, which lost 2 bases and 1 base, there was a span of 14 bases. CDR1 and CDR2 from the germline V gene are KGHSH and LQKENI. The CDR3 is made up of 16 amino acids. The full variable domain, with the rest looked up from reference TRBV18 and TRBJ1-2, is NAGVMQNPRHLVRRRGQEARLRCSPMKGHSHVYWYRQLPEEGLKFMVYLQKENIIDESGMPKERFSAEFPKEGPSILRIQQVVRGDSAAYFCASSPDRARYNYGYTFGSGTRLTVV.

Ten or more counts support this clonotype. The chain joins TRBV20-1 to TRBJ1-1; D unclear. Looked up from germline, CDR1 is DFQATT and CDR2 is SNEGSKA (reference sequence). The length of the CDR3 is 13 residues. Trimming pared 5 bases from V and 0 bases from J, leaving 10 bases between. CDR3 DNA: TGCAGTGCTCCGATCCGTATGAACACTGAAGCTTTCTTT. Protein: CSAPIRMNTEAFF.

This clonotype has at least ten counts. The genes are TRBV12-3 or TRBV12-4 and TRBJ1-5, with 10 bases fitting TRBD1. Losses at the gene ends were 6 bases for V and 7 bases for J; bases not matched to a gene: 9. The CDR3 has 15 amino acids. For the CDR3, the DNA is TGTGCCAGCAGCGTGACAGGGGGCGCGAGGCAGCCCCAGCATTTT. Translated, it gives CASSVTGGARQPQHF.

The V and J genes are TRBV6-1 and TRBJ2-7, with 8 bases that match TRBD2. Looked up from germline, CDR1 is MNHNS and CDR2 is SASEGT. The CDR3 spans 14 residues. This CDR3 is CCTSAAGGIYEQYF. CDR3 nucleotides: TGTTGCACCTCGGCGGCGGGAGGAATATACGAGCAGTACTTC.